These 15 T cell receptor beta chains were all obtained from the same sample, sequenced in a study of blood T cell repertoires in COVID-19. The assay was immunoSEQ multiplex PCR, and TCRdb's table has in-frame clones only and misses some. The repertoire consists of under 60,000 clones, with 78% occurring once and the leading ten covering approximately 24%. Material for sequencing was peripheral blood. These receptors were taken from a human donor in a cohort sampled during active COVID-19.

The V and J genes are TRBV2 and TRBJ2-3; D remains unclear. CDR1 is SNHLY, CDR2 FYNNEI, per germline. V dropped 2 bases and J dropped 3 bases, with 6 bases sitting between them. The CDR3 has 13 residues. The CDR3 loop reads CASSEYRTDTQYF. Here the CDR3 DNA reads TGTGCCAGCAGTGAATACAGAACAGATACGCAGTATTTT.

This rearrangement joins TRBV2 to TRBJ1-2; the match to TRBD1 covers 7 bases. The trim removed 3 bases at V and 5 bases at J, leaving 3 bases unmatched. This CDR3 has 13 residues. CDR1 is SNHLY and CDR2 is FYNNEI in the germline V gene. CDR3 sequence reads: CASSEGQYYGYTF. The CDR3 region has the DNA TGTGCCAGCAGTGAGGGACAGTATTATGGCTACACCTTC.

This clone occurred once. This chain links TRBV30 with TRBJ2-1, with 14 positions matching TRBD2. The V gene end was trimmed by 1 base and the J gene end by 0 bases; junction bases not matched to a gene: 2. The CDR3 loop spans 17 amino acids. Germline lookup yields CDR1 GTSNPN and CDR2 SVGIG (reference sequence). In nucleotides, the CDR3 is TGTGCCTGGAGTGGACTAGCGGGGGGGCACTCCTACAATGAGCAGTTCTTC. Protein product: CAWSGLAGGHSYNEQFF.

This rearrangement joins TRBV16 to TRBJ1-2, with TRBD1 as a possible D gene (6 bases). V was pared by 0 bases and J by 5 bases, with 22 bases between. Germline CDR1 is KGHSY and CDR2 is FQNENV. The CDR3 runs 18 residues. The CDR3 is CASSQSGGPLASRYGYTF. In nucleotides, the CDR3 is TGTGCCAGCAGCCAATCAGGGGGACCGCTCGCCTCGAGGTATGGCTACACCTTC. Drawing the rest from reference TRBV16 and TRBJ1-2, the complete variable domain is GEEVAQTPKHLVRGEGQKAKLYCAPIKGHSYVFWYQQVLKNEFKFLISFQNENVFDETGMPKERFSAKCLPNSPCSLEIQATKLEDSAVYFCASSQSGGPLASRYGYTFGSGTRLTVV.

V gene TRBV21-1 combines with J gene TRBJ1-1. TRBV21-1 is termed a pseudogene. This CDR3 has 18 residues. The CDR3 spells CASSKVRGGVEGKTEAFF. DNA for the CDR3: TGTGCCAGCAGCAAAGTGAGGGGGGGCGTCGAGGGGAAGACTGAAGCTTTCTTT.

The chain joins TRBV6-7 to TRBJ2-7; D possibly corresponds to TRBD1 (5 bases). TRBV6-7 falls under the ORF class, with uncertain function. V was trimmed by 0 bases and J by 6 bases, leaving 15 bases between them. The CDR3 has 15 amino acids. For the CDR3, the DNA is TGTGCCAGCAGTTACTCGCCCCAGGGTTGTTGCGAGCAGTACTTC. Its protein is CASSYSPQGCCEQYF.

The rearrangement uses TRBV19 and TRBJ1-6; D might be TRBD1 (5 bases). The CDR3 has 14 amino acids. CDR1 is LNHDA, CDR2 SQIVND, per germline (reference sequence). Trimming shortened V by 6 bases and J by 10 bases, and 16 bases separated the two germline ends. CDR3 amino acids: CASRMGGDDSPLHF. CDR3 DNA sequence: TGTGCCAGTAGGATGGGAGGGGATGACTCACCCCTCCACTTT.

The V gene is TRBV7-9, the J gene TRBJ2-6; possible D gene TRBD1, 6 bases. Germline CDR1 is SEHNR and CDR2 is FQNEAQ (reference sequence). The V and J ends lost 5 bases and 4 bases respectively, with 15 bases between them. The CDR3 runs 16 residues. The chain's CDR3 is CASSPEGVWGANVLTF. CDR3 nucleotides: TGTGCCAGCAGCCCCGAGGGGGTGTGGGGGGCCAACGTCCTGACTTTC. The full variable domain, completed using reference TRBV7-9 and TRBJ2-6, is DTGVSQNPRHKITKRGQNVTFRCDPISEHNRLYWYRQTLGQGPEFLTYFQNEAQLEKSRLLSDRFSAERPKGSFSTLEIQRTEQGDSAMYLCASSPEGVWGANVLTFGAGSRLTVL.

There are a few counts of this clone. This chain uses TRBV6-5 with TRBJ2-1; a possible D gene is TRBD2 (7 bases). From germline, CDR1 is MNHEY and CDR2 SVGAGI. Trimming left V 8 bases short and J 7 bases short, with 15 bases between. The CDR3 covers 13 residues. The CDR3: CASAAGALNEQFF. CDR3 nucleotide sequence: TGTGCCAGCGCCGCGGGGGCGCTAAATGAGCAGTTCTTC.

The chain has TRBV3-1 (or the pseudogene TRBV3-2) and TRBJ1-5; 9 nucleotides align to TRBD1. The CDR3 runs 17 residues. Unmatched junction bases numbered 13, after V lost 4 bases and J lost 6 bases. Germline V lookup: CDR1 LGHDT, CDR2 YNNKEL (reference sequence). The CDR3 sequence: CASSLSGTGRVFQPQHF. DNA for the CDR3: TGTGCCAGCAGCCTGAGCGGGACAGGGAGGGTTTTTCAGCCCCAGCATTTT.

This clone was seen once. The chain carries TRBV5-1 and TRBJ1-1; 8 bases agree with TRBD1. Germline CDR1 is SGHRS and CDR2 is YFSETQ. With 3 bases clipped from V and 0 bases from J, the junction kept 7 bases outside the gene matches. This CDR3 comprises 16 residues. CDR3 residues: CASSWGWGQVNTEAFF. CDR3 sequence (DNA): TGCGCCAGCAGCTGGGGGTGGGGACAGGTGAACACTGAAGCTTTCTTT.

The gene calls are TRBV18 and TRBJ1-2, with a weak D call TRBD1 (5 bases). Germline V gene lookup returns CDR1 KGHSH and CDR2 LQKENI. V was pared by 6 bases and J by 3 bases, with 14 bases between. The CDR3 is 14 residues long. The CDR3 DNA reads TGTGCCAGCTCCCCAAGGGGTTTTGACTATGGCTACACCTTC. This translates into CASSPRGFDYGYTF.

The genes are TRBV5-1 and TRBJ1-2; D may be TRBD1 (6 bases). Deletions cut 3 bases from V and 0 bases from J, with 15 bases between. Germline CDR1 SGHRS, CDR2 YFSETQ. This CDR3 has 16 residues. CDR3 DNA: TGCGCCAGCAGCTCGTTCGGGACACTTGCTAACTATGGCTACACCTTC. It is translated as CASSSFGTLANYGYTF. Combining the CDR3 with reference TRBV5-1 and TRBJ1-2 gives the whole variable domain KAGVTQTPRYLIKTRGQQVTLSCSPISGHRSVSWYQQTPGQGLQFLFEYFSETQRNKGNFPGRFSGRQFSNSRSEMNVSTLELGDSALYLCASSSFGTLANYGYTFGSGTRLTVV.

This clone was observed a handful of times. V usage is TRBV7-3 and J usage is TRBJ2-1; 8 nucleotides line up with TRBD2. The CDR3 covers 13 residues. V lost 4 bases, J lost 16 bases, and 12 bases stayed unmatched. Germline CDR1 reads SGHTA; CDR2 reads FQGTGA. The CDR3 loop is CASSSSHGGALFF. The CDR3 nucleotides read TGTGCCAGCAGCTCTTCCCACGGGGGGGCCTTATTCTTC.

The rearrangement uses TRBV18 and TRBJ1-5; no reliable D call. The V gene's germline CDR1 is KGHSH and CDR2 LQKENI. V was shortened by 3 bases and J by 4 bases, with 7 bases between the two germline ends. There are 13 residues in the CDR3. The CDR3 spells CASSPARNQPQHF. In DNA form, the CDR3 reads TGTGCCAGCTCACCCGCGAGGAATCAGCCCCAGCATTTT. Full variable domain (rest looked up from reference TRBV18 and TRBJ1-5): NAGVMQNPRHLVRRRGQEARLRCSPMKGHSHVYWYRQLPEEGLKFMVYLQKENIIDESGMPKERFSAEFPKEGPSILRIQQVVRGDSAAYFCASSPARNQPQHFGDGTRLSIL.